This T cell receptor beta chain is from a study of beta chain features in type 1 diabetes. Expressed TCRB transcripts were sequenced, since all the RNA that had been isolated was reverse transcribed. TCRdb's copy holds only in-frame clones and misses some; the assay was immunoSEQ multiplex PCR. The sample lists about 620,000 clones; about a sixth were seen once. Germline CDR1 reads MNHNY; CDR2 reads SVGAGI (reference sequence). The CDR3 totals 15 residues. J gave up 6 bases and V 5 bases, and 10 bases lay outside the gene matches. The chain has TRBV6-6 and TRBJ2-1, with TRBD2 matching over 7 bases. The specimen was naive CD4+ T cells from blood. The sequence came from a man between 18 and 29 years old in good health. The CDR3 nucleotides are TGTGCCAGCAGTCATGGTGGGAGGGATAGCAATGAGCAGTTCTTC. It encodes CASSHGGRDSNEQFF.